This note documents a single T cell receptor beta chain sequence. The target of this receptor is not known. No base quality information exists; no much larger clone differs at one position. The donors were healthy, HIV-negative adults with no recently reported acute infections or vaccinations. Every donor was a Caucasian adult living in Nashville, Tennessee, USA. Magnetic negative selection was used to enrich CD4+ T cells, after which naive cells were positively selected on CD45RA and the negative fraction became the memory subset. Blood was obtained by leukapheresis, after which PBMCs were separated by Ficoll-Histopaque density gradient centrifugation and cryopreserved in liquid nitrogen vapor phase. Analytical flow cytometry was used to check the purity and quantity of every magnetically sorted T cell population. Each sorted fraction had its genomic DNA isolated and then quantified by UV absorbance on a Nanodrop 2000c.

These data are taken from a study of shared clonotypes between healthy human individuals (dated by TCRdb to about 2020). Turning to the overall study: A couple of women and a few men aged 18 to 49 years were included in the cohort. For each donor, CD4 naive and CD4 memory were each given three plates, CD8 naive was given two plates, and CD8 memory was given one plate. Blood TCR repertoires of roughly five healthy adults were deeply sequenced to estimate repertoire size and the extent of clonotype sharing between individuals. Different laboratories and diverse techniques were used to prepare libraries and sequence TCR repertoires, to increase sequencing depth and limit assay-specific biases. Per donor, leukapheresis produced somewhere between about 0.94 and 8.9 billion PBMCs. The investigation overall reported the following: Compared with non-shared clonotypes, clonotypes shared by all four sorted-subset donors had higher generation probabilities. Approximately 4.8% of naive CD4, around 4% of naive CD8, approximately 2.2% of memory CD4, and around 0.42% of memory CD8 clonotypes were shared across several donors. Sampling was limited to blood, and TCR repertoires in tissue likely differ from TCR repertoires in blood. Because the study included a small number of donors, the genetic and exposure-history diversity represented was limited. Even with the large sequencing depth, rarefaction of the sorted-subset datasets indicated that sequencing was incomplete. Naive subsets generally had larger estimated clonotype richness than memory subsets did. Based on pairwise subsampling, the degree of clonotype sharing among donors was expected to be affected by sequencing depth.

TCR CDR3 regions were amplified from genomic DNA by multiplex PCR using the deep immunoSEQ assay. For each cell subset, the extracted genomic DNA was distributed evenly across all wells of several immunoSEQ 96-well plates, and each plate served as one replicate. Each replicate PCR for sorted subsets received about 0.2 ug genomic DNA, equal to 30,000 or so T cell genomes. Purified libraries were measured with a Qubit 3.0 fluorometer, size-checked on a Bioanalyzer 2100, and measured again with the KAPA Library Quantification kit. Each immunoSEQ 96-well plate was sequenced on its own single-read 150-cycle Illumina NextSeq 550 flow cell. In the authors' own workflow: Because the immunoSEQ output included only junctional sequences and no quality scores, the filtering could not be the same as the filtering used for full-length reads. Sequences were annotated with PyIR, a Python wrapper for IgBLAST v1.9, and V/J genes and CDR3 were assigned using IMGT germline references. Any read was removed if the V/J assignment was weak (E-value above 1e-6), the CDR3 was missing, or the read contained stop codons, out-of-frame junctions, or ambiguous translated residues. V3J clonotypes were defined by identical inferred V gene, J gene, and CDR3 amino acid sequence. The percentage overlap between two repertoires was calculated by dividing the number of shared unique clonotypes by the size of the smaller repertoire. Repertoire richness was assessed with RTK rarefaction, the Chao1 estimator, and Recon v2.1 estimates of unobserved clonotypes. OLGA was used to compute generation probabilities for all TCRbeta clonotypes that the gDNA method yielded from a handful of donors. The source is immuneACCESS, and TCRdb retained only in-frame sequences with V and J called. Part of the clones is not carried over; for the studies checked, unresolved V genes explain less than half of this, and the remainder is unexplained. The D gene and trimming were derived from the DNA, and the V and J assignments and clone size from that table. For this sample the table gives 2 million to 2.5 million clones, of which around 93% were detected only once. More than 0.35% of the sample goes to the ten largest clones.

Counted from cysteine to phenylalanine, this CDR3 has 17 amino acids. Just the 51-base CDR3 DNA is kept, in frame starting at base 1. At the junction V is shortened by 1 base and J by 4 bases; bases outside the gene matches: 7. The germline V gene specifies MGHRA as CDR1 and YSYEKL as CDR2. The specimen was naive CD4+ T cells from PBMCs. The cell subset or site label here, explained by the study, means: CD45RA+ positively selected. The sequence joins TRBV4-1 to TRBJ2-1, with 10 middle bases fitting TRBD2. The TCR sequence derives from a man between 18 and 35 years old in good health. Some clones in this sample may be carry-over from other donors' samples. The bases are TGCGCCAGCAGCCAAGGGTCTAGCGGGGGCCCTTACAATGAGCAGTTCTTC. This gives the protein CASSQGSSGGPYNEQFF.